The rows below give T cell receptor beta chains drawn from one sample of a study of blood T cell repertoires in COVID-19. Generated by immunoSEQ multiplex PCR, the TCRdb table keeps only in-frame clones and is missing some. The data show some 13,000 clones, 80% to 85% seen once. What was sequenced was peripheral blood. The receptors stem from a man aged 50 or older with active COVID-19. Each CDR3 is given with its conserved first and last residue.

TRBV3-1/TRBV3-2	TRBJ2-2	CASSLYRAGELFF
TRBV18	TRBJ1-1	CASSLQGQGNTEAFF
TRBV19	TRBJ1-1	CASSGFGFPEAFF
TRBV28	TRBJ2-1	CASRGLADLPGDNEQFF
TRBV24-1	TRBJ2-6	CATSDWGEAGANVLTF
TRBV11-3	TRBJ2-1	CASSPAAPGGTYNEQFF
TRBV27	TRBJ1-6	CASSSSPGDPRLISYNSPLHF
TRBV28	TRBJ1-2	CASSLKRGWEIQGVYGYTF
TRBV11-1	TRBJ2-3	CASSLARTALLTDTQYF
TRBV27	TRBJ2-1	CASSRPGYNEQFF
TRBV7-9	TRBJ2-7	CASSLGQPYEQYF
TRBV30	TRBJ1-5	CAWSGTGGKITSSKGQPQHF
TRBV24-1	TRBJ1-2	CATSSSGGQGGYGYTF
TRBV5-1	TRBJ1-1	CASSLGGGTEAFF
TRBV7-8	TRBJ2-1	CASKKAGFDNEQFF
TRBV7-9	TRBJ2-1	CASSPRGAYGEQFF
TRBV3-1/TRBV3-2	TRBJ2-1	CASSQDALAGGPGYNEQFF
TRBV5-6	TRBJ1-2	CASSLATGSSYGYTF
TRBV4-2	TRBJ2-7	CASSRPQGKRDEQYF
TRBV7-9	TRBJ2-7	CASSPTSVVDEQYF
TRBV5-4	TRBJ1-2	CASREQGANYGYTF
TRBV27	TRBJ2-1	CASSSTVEDEQFF
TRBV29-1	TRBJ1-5	CSVEGREPTYSNQPQHF
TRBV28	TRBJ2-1	CACGGGSYEQFF
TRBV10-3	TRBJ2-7	CAISELGGRGYEQYF
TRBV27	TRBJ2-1	CASSLIGNEQFF
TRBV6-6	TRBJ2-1	CASRDKDRGTEQFF
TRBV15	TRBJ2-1	CATSRVPGWDNEQFF
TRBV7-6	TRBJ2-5	CASSSRDRGRETQYF
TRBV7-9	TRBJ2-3	CASSLKGQGVDTQYF
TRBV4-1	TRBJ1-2	CASNPTGGYHYGYTF
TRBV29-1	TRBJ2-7	CSVEVMDRGYEQYF
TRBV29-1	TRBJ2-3	CSVDQAMTSGTGDTQYF
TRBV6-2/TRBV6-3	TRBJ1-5	CASSTQGYQPQHF
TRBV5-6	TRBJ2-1	CASSQTTSGRDNEQFF
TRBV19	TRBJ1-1	CASPQGSEAFF
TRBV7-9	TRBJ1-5	CASSSLGSGPQHF
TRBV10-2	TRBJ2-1	CASTSGLAGAHEQFF
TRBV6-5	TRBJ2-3	CASSPGTGIQDTQYF
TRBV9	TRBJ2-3	CASSVAPGLPDTQYF
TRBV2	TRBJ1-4	CALGGAEKLFF
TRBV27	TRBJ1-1	CASSLQVNTEAFF
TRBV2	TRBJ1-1	CASSVGQMNTEAFF
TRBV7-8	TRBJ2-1	CASSRHKTYNEQFF
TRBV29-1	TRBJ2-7	CSVEETGHTYEQYF
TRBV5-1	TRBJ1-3	CASSSTPGQLFSGNTIYF
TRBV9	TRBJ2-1	CASSAGGWNEQFF
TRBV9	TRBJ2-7	CASSVGGQGLDEQYF
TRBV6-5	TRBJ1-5	CASSYDDSQPQHF
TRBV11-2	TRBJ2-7	CASSLEVGGAYEQYF
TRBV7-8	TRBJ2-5	CASSLPYSGRAQETQYF
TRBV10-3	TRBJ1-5	CAISDSDSNQPQHF